This T cell receptor beta chain is from a study of response to subunit inactivated influenza vaccine (dated by TCRdb to the late 2010s). Background on the whole study: The study used deep quantitative T cell receptor repertoire profiling to track responses to a trivalent subunit inactivated influenza vaccine.

Libraries came from RT-PCR. Instrument used: Illumina HiSeq 2500. TCRdb reran the public reads through fastp at Q25 and MiXCR, keeping productive beta chains. Rows matching on CDR3 protein sequence are summarized as one entry with the most common DNA and genes. The sample includes fewer than 700,000 distinct CDR3 sequences, with roughly 13% observed a single time. The ten largest clonotypes hold roughly 14% of the sample. The label giving this sample's time point can be read as: 45 days after influenza vaccine administration. Overall study results and their limits: The authors suggested that each seasonal influenza vaccination may recruit only a limited number of new T cells.

Taken from the germline V gene, the CDR1 and CDR2 loops are KGHSH and LQKENI. The CDR3 numbers 16 residues from cysteine through phenylalanine. The kept DNA is CDR3 alone, 48 bases in frame from the first base. V and J are truncated by 0 bases and 0 bases respectively, leaving an intervening sequence of 12 bases. There are many counts of this clonotype. It has no known antigen specificity. Base qualities were left out, and no much larger clone turns up one base away. The clonotype was recovered from a man between 50 and 59 years old who received an inactivated influenza vaccine. Donor details come from another sample of the same person, matched by shared clones. Here the sequenced sample was PBMCs from blood, taken roughly 46 days after vaccination. The chain couples TRBV18 to TRBJ2-7; a tentative D call is TRBD1 (6 bases match). Here the CDR3 is given as CASSPPRLGASYEQYF. The DNA sequence is given as TGTGCCAGCTCACCACCGAGGTTGGGGGCCTCCTACGAGCAGTACTTC.